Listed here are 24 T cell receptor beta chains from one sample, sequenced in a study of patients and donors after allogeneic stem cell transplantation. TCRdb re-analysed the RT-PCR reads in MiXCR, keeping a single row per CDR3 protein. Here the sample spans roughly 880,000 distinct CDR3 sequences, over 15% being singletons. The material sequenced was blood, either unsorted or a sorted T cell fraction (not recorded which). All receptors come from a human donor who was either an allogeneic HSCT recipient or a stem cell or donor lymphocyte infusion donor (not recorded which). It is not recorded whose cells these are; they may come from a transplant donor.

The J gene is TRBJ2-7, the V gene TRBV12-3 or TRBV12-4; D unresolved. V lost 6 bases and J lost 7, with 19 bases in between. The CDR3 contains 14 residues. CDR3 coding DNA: TGTGCCAGCAGCCCTAAGGAGAGGAATAGGGAGCAGTACTTC. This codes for CASSPKERNREQYF.

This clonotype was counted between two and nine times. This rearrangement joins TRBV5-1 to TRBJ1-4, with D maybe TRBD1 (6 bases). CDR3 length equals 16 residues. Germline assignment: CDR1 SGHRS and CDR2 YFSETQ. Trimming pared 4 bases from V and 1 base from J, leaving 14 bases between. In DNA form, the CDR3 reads TGCGCCAGCAGCCAGGGGACGCGGGGAACTAATGAAAAACTGTTTTTT. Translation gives CASSQGTRGTNEKLFF.

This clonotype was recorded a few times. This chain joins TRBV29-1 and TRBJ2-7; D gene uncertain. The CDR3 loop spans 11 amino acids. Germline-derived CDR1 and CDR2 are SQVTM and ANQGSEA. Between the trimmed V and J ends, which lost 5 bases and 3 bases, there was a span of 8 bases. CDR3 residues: CSVSEDYEQYF. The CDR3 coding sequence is TGCAGCGTTTCAGAAGACTACGAGCAGTACTTC.

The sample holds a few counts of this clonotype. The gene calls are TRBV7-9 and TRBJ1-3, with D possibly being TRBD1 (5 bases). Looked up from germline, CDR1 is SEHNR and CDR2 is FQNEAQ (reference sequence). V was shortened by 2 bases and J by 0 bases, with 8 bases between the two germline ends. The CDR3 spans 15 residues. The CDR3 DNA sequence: TGTGCCAGCAGCTTACAACAGGCCTCTGGAAACACCATATATTTT. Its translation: CASSLQQASGNTIYF.

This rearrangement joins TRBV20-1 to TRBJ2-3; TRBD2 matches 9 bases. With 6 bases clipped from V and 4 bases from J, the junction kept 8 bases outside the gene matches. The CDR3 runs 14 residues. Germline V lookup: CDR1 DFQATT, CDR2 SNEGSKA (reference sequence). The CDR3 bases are TGCAGTGCCGCTAGCGGGGTAACCGCAGATACGCAGTATTTT. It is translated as CSAASGVTADTQYF.

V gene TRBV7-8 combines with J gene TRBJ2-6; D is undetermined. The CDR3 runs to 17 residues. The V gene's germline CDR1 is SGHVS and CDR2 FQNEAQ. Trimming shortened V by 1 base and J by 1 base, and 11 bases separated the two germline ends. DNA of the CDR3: TGTGCCAGCAGCTTAGACGGCGACGCATCTGGGGCCAACGTCCTGACTTTC. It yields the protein CASSLDGDASGANVLTF.

CDR3 residues: CSARDPRGRDYGYTF. The CDR3 DNA follows: TGCAGTGCTAGAGACCCTCGAGGGCGGGACTATGGCTACACCTTC. The rearrangement links TRBV20-1 to TRBJ1-2; D call uncertain. The V and J ends lost 0 bases and 3 bases respectively, with 14 bases between them. Germline values: CDR1 DFQATT, CDR2 SNEGSKA (reference sequence). The CDR3 is made up of 15 amino acids.

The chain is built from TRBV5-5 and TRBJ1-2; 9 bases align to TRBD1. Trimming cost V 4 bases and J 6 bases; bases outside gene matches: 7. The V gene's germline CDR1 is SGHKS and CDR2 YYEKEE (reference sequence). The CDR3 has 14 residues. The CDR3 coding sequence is TGTGCCAGCAGCCCTGAGCGGGACAGGGATGGCTACACCTTC. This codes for CASSPERDRDGYTF.

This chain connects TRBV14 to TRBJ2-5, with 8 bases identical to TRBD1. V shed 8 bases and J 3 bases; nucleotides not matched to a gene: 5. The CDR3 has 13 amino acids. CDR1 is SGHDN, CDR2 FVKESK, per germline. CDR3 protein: CASARTGKETQYF. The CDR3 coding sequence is TGTGCCAGCGCGCGGACAGGGAAAGAGACCCAGTACTTC.

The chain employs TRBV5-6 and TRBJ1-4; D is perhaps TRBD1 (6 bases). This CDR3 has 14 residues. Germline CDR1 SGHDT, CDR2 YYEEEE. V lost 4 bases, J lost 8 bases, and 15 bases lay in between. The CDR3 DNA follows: TGTGCCAGCAGCATACAGGGTGGAGGCGAAAAACTGTTTTTT. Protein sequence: CASSIQGGGEKLFF.

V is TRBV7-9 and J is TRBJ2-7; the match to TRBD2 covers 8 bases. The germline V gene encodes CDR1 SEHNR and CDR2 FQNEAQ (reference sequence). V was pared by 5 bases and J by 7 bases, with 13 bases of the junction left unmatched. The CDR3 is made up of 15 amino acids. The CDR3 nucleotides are TGTGCCAGCAGCGCGGCGGGAGGTCGCCTTGGAGAGCAGTACTTC. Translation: CASSAAGGRLGEQYF.

The CDR3 sequence is CASRTGWETEAFF. The CDR3 DNA is TGTGCCAGCAGGACAGGGTGGGAGACTGAAGCTTTCTTT. This sequence joins TRBV14 and TRBJ1-1; 7 positions agree with TRBD1. CDR1 and CDR2 (germline): SGHDN, FVKESK. Trimming removed 6 bases from V and 5 bases from J; junction bases left unmatched: 6. The CDR3 is 13 amino acids.

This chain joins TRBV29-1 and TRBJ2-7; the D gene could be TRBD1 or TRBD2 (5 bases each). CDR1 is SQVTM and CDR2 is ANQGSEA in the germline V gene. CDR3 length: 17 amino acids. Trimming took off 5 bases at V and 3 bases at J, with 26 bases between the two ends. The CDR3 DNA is TGCAGCGTTTACGGAGAGGCCGCAGGGAGACAGAGCTACGAGCAGTACTTC. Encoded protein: CSVYGEAAGRQSYEQYF.

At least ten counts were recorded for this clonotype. The CDR3 coding sequence is TGCAGCGTTCGGCAGGGGGTCACAGATACGCAGTATTTT. Translating it yields CSVRQGVTDTQYF. The chain has TRBV29-1 and TRBJ2-3, with TRBD1 identical over 7 bases. After removal of 5 bases from V and 2 bases from J, the junction contained 4 bases not matched to a gene. CDR1 and CDR2 from the germline V gene are SQVTM and ANQGSEA. The CDR3 runs to 13 residues.

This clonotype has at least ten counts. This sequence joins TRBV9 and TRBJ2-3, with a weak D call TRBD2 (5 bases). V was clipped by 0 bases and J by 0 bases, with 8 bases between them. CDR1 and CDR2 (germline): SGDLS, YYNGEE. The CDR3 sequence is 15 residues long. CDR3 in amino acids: CASSVVGGSTDTQYF. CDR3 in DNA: TGTGCCAGCAGCGTAGTTGGCGGGAGCACAGATACGCAGTATTTT.

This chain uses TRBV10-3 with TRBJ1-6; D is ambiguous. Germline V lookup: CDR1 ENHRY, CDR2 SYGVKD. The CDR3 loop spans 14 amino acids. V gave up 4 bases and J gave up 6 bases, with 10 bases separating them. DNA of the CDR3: TGTGCCATCAGTGGCGGACGTTCTAATTCACCCCTCCACTTT. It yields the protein CAISGGRSNSPLHF.

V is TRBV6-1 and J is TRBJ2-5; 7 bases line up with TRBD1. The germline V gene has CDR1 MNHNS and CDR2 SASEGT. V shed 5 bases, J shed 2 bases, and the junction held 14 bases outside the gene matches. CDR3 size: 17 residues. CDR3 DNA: TGTGCCAGCAGTCCGATCCCGGGACAGAAATTTCAAGAGACCCAGTACTTC. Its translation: CASSPIPGQKFQETQYF.

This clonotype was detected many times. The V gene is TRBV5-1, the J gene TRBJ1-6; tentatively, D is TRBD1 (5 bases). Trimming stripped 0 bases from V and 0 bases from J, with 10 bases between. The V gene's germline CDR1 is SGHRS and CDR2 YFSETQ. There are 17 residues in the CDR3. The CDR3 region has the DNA TGCGCCAGCAGCTTGGCCGACAGCTACTCCTATAATTCACCCCTCCACTTT. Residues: CASSLADSYSYNSPLHF.

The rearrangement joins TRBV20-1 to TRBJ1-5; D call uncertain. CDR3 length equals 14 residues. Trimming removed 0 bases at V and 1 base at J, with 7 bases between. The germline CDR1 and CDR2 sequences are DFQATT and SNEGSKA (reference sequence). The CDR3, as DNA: TGCAGTGCTAGAGACGCTGGGAGCAATCAGCCCCAGCATTTT. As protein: CSARDAGSNQPQHF.

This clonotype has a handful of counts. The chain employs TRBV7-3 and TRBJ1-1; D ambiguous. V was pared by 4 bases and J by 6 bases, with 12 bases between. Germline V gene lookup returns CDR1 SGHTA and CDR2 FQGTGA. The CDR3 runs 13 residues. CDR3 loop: CASSSQINSEAFF. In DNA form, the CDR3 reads TGTGCCAGCAGCTCTCAGATAAACTCTGAAGCTTTCTTT.

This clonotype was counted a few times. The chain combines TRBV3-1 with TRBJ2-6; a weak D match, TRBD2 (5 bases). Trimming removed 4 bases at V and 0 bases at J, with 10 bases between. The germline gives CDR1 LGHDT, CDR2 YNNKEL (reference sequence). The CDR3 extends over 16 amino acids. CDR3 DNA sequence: TGTGCCAGCAGCCGCCAAGGGAGCTCTGGGGCCAACGTCCTGACTTTC. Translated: CASSRQGSSGANVLTF.

DNA for the CDR3: TGTGCCAGCAGTCGCCTAGATAGGGAGGAGGGATGCGCGCAGTTCTTC. It codes for CASSRLDREEGCAQFF. The chain is built from TRBV2 and TRBJ2-1, with D maybe TRBD2 (6 bases). Germline V gene sequence: CDR1 SNHLY, CDR2 FYNNEI. The germline V and J ends were trimmed by 5 bases and 12 bases, with 26 bases remaining between them. The CDR3 has 16 amino acids.

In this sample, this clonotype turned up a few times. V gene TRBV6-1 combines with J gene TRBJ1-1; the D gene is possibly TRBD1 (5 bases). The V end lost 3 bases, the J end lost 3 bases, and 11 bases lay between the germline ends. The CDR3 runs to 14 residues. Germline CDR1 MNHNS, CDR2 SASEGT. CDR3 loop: CASSDIAGYTEAFF. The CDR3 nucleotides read TGTGCCAGCAGTGACATAGCAGGGTACACTGAAGCTTTCTTT.

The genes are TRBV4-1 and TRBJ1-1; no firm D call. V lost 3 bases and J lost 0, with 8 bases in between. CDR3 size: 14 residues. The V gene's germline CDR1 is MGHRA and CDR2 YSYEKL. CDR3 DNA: TGCGCCAGCAGCCAGATCGAGATGAACACTGAAGCTTTCTTT. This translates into CASSQIEMNTEAFF.